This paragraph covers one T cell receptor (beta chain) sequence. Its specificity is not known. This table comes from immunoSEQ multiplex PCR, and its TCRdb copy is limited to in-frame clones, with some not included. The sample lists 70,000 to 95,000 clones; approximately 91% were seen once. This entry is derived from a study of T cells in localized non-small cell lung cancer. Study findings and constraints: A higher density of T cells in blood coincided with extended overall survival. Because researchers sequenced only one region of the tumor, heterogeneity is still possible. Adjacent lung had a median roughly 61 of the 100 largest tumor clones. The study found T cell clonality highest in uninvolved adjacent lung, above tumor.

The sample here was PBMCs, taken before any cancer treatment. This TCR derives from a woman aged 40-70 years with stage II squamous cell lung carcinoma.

CDR3 DNA sequence: TGTGCCTGGAGTGCGGGACCCCCGCTCACAGATACGCAGTATTTT. It yields the protein CAWSAGPPLTDTQYF. The chain carries TRBV30 and TRBJ2-3; TRBD1 or TRBD2 may be the D gene (5 bases each). Trimming cost V 1 base and J 2 bases, with 13 bases left between them. The germline V gene has CDR1 GTSNPN and CDR2 SVGIG (reference sequence). The CDR3 has 15 residues. Supplemented by reference TRBV30 and TRBJ2-3, the full variable domain reads SQTIHQWPATLVQPVGSPLSLECTVEGTSNPNLYWYRQAAGRGLQLLFYSVGIGQISSEVPQNLSASRPQDRQFILSSKKLLLSDSGFYLCAWSAGPPLTDTQYFGPGTRLTVL.